The 25 T cell receptor beta chains below all came from one sample that was sequenced in a study of T cell responses to AZD1222 COVID-19 vaccine. Produced via immunoSEQ multiplex PCR; TCRdb's table is partial and in-frame only. The sample yields around 100,000 clones, roughly nine tenths seen once. Sequencing used peripheral blood, obtained 28 days after the second dose of the MenACWY control vaccine. Receptors originate from an adult who received the MenACWY meningococcal vaccine as a control.

The chain joins TRBV19 to TRBJ1-6; 12 nucleotides line up with TRBD1. Germline V CDR1 and CDR2: LNHDA, SQIVND (reference sequence). V was pared by 4 bases and J by 5 bases, with 9 bases of the junction left unmatched. The CDR3 contains 18 residues. CDR3 amino acids: CASSTRDRGRTNNSPLHF. CDR3 nucleotide sequence: TGTGCCAGTAGTACCCGGGACAGGGGGCGCACGAATAATTCACCCCTCCACTTT.

This chain connects TRBV5-1 to TRBJ1-3; D unclear. Trimming removed 0 bases at V and 0 bases at J, with 7 bases between. There are 15 residues in the CDR3. Germline CDR1 reads SGHRS; CDR2 reads YFSETQ. CDR3 nucleotides: TGCGCCAGCAGCTTGGGGCAGGCCTCTGGAAACACCATATATTTT. The encoded protein is CASSLGQASGNTIYF.

The chain is built from TRBV2 and TRBJ1-5, with D possibly being TRBD1 (5 bases). Between the trimmed V and J ends, which lost 3 bases and 2 bases, there was a span of 20 bases. The germline gives CDR1 SNHLY, CDR2 FYNNEI. This CDR3 contains 18 residues. This CDR3 is CASSEVREKRSGNQPQHF. The CDR3 DNA is TGTGCCAGCAGTGAGGTCAGGGAAAAGAGAAGCGGCAATCAGCCCCAGCATTTT. Full variable domain (remainder filled in from reference TRBV2 and TRBJ1-5): EPEVTQTPSHQVTQMGQEVILRCVPISNHLYFYWYRQILGQKVEFLVSFYNNEISEKSEIFDDQFSVERPDGSNFTLKIRSTKLEDSAMYFCASSEVREKRSGNQPQHFGDGTRLSIL.

This clone was recorded once. CDR3 bases: TGTGCCAGCAGCCGTCTAGCGGGGGGCTACAATGAGCAGTTCTTC. Translation: CASSRLAGGYNEQFF. The V call is TRBV4-2, the J call TRBJ2-1, with 11 positions matching TRBD2. The CDR3 runs 15 residues. Germline CDR1 and CDR2: LGHNA and YNFKEQ. V lost 4 bases and J lost 3; bases outside the gene matches: 2.

The CDR3 sequence is CASSRLRGETQYF. The CDR3 DNA is TGTGCCAGCAGTCGACTACGCGGAGAGACCCAGTACTTC. This chain links TRBV11-3 with TRBJ2-5; possibly TRBD2 for D (5 bases). This CDR3 comprises 13 residues. Trimming shortened V by 6 bases and J by 4 bases, and 12 bases separated the two germline ends. Germline CDR1 and CDR2: SGHNT and YENEEA.

The rearrangement links TRBV27 to TRBJ2-7; perhaps TRBD1 as D (6 bases). V gave up 4 bases and J gave up 1 base, with 17 bases separating them. There are 16 residues in the CDR3. Germline CDR1 MNHEY, CDR2 SMNVEV (reference sequence). The CDR3 protein is CASSSQTTGLSYEQYF. CDR3 nucleotide sequence: TGTGCCAGCAGTTCACAAACTACAGGGTTGTCCTACGAGCAGTACTTC.

The J gene is TRBJ1-5, the V gene TRBV28; no definite D call. The ends were cut back, 5 bases at V and 5 bases at J, with 10 bases in the middle. This CDR3 has 13 residues. CDR1 MDHEN and CDR2 SYDVKM come from the germline V gene. In nucleotides, the CDR3 is TGTGCCAGCAGTCCTGAATGGGATCAGCCCCAGCATTTT. Translated: CASSPEWDQPQHF.

The chain links TRBV4-3 to TRBJ2-2; perhaps TRBD1 as D (6 bases). This CDR3 spans 15 amino acids. The germline gives CDR1 LGHNA, CDR2 YSLEER. V was trimmed by 0 bases and J by 4 bases, leaving 9 bases between them. The CDR3 here is CASSQDRGFTGELFF. DNA for the CDR3: TGCGCCAGCAGCCAAGACAGGGGCTTCACCGGGGAGCTGTTTTTT.

The genes are TRBV7-3 and TRBJ2-5, with 9 bases matching TRBD1. Per the germline V gene, CDR1 is SGHTA and CDR2 is FQGTGA. The CDR3 is 15 amino acids. V gave up 1 base and J gave up 3 bases; unmatched junction bases: 3. The CDR3 is CASSLRGQGKETQYF. As DNA, the CDR3 is TGTGCCAGCAGCTTAAGGGGACAGGGAAAAGAGACCCAGTACTTC.

The gene calls are TRBV28 and TRBJ1-6; 9 bases fit TRBD1. This CDR3 has 15 amino acids. CDR1 and CDR2 from the germline V gene are MDHEN and SYDVKM. V shed 6 bases, J shed 10 bases, and the junction held 10 bases outside the gene matches. This CDR3 reads CASRVTGGRDSPLHF. In nucleotides, the CDR3 is TGTGCCAGCAGGGTGACAGGGGGACGGGACTCACCCCTCCACTTT.

The chain is built from TRBV6-5 and TRBJ2-7; D not resolved. CDR1 is MNHEY and CDR2 is SVGAGI in the germline V gene. V was pared by 8 bases and J by 1 base, with 12 bases between. The CDR3 contains 13 residues. The CDR3 region has the DNA TGTGCCAGCGTGGAGTATGGGTCCTACGAGCAGTACTTC. Translation gives CASVEYGSYEQYF.

The rearrangement uses TRBV7-2 and TRBJ1-6; a weak D match, TRBD1 (5 bases). The length of the CDR3 is 14 residues. CDR1 is SGHTA and CDR2 is FQGNSA in the germline V gene. Trimming stripped 4 bases from V and 6 bases from J, with 10 bases between. CDR3 sequence: CASSSGSTNSPLHF. The CDR3 region has the DNA TGTGCCAGCAGCTCAGGGAGCACTAATTCACCCCTCCACTTT.

This clone turned up a few times. V gene TRBV29-1 combines with J gene TRBJ1-2, with TRBD1 matching over 9 bases. The CDR3 is 13 amino acids. CDR1 SQVTM and CDR2 ANQGSEA come from the germline V gene. V trimming: 4 bases; J trimming: 7 bases; junction bases outside the gene matches: 7. The CDR3 region is CSVGGQGEAGYTF. The CDR3 DNA reads TGCAGCGTTGGGGGACAGGGTGAGGCTGGCTACACCTTC.

CDR3 residues: CASSSTTDTQYF. DNA for the CDR3: TGTGCCAGCAGCTCCACCACAGATACGCAGTATTTT. The V and J genes are TRBV5-4 and TRBJ2-3; D is unresolved. The V and J ends lost 3 bases and 2 bases respectively, with 4 bases between them. Looked up from germline, CDR1 is SGHNT and CDR2 is YYREEE (reference sequence). The CDR3 consists of 12 residues. Full variable domain (missing parts from reference TRBV5-4 and TRBJ2-3): ETGVTQSPTHLIKTRGQQVTLRCSSQSGHNTVSWYQQALGQGPQFIFQYYREEENGRGNFPPRFSGLQFPNYSSELNVNALELDDSALYLCASSSTTDTQYFGPGTRLTVL.

The chain has TRBV18 and TRBJ1-1; no firm D call. The CDR3 runs to 13 residues. V lost 2 bases to trimming and J lost 2 bases, with 6 bases between them. Per the germline V gene, CDR1 is KGHSH and CDR2 is LQKENI. The CDR3 nucleotides read TGTGCCAGCTCACCAAATGAAAACACTGAAGCTTTCTTT. This gives the protein CASSPNENTEAFF.

This clone is a singleton in its sample. The chain joins TRBV7-9 to TRBJ1-6, with D unclear. CDR3 size: 13 residues. V lost 1 base to trimming and J lost 11 bases, with 9 bases between them. Germline V CDR1 and CDR2: SEHNR, FQNEAQ (reference sequence). The CDR3 coding sequence is TGTGCCAGCAGCTTAGACGACGGGGCACCCCTCCACTTT. It is translated as CASSLDDGAPLHF.

The DNA of the CDR3 is TGTGCCAGCAGTTTAGGGGACTTAGGGTATGGCTACACCTTC. Amino acid sequence: CASSLGDLGYGYTF. J is TRBJ1-2 and V is TRBV28, with D perhaps TRBD1 (5 bases). The length of the CDR3 is 14 residues. In germline, CDR1 is MDHEN, CDR2 SYDVKM. Trimming left V 2 bases short and J 5 bases short, with 12 bases between.

V and J are TRBV9 and TRBJ2-5; D is possibly TRBD2 (5 bases). V gave up 3 bases and J gave up 0 bases, with 9 bases separating them. This CDR3 comprises 14 residues. The germline gives CDR1 SGDLS, CDR2 YYNGEE. The CDR3 region is CASSAGVHQETQYF. Written as DNA, the CDR3 is TGTGCCAGCAGCGCCGGGGTCCACCAAGAGACCCAGTACTTC.

The CDR3: CSASEPSAYNEQFF. DNA for the CDR3: TGCAGTGCTAGTGAACCCTCAGCGTACAATGAGCAGTTCTTC. This rearrangement joins TRBV20-1 to TRBJ2-1; D not certain. Deletions cut 3 bases from V and 4 bases from J, with 13 bases between. Germline V gives CDR1 DFQATT, CDR2 SNEGSKA (reference sequence). CDR3 length: 14 residues.

CDR3 sequence: CASSITMAGTLDTQYF. CDR3 nucleotides: TGTGCCAGCAGCATTACTATGGCAGGGACGTTAGATACGCAGTATTTT. The chain links TRBV7-9 to TRBJ2-3, with D perhaps being TRBD1 or TRBD2 (5 bases each). The germline gives CDR1 SEHNR, CDR2 FQNEAQ (reference sequence). The CDR3 loop spans 16 amino acids. Trimming pared 5 bases from V and 5 bases from J, leaving 20 bases between.

The chain links TRBV19 to TRBJ2-7, with TRBD1 matching over 10 bases. V lost 6 bases to trimming and J lost 2 bases; unmatched junction nucleotides: 4. Per the germline V gene, CDR1 is LNHDA and CDR2 is SQIVND (reference sequence). There are 14 residues in the CDR3. CDR3 protein: CASRSGTGAYEQYF. CDR3 nucleotide sequence: TGTGCCAGTAGGTCCGGGACAGGGGCCTACGAGCAGTACTTC. Variable domain in full (rest from reference TRBV19 and TRBJ2-7): DGGITQSPKYLFRKEGQNVTLSCEQNLNHDAMYWYRQDPGQGLRLIYYSQIVNDFQKGDIAEGYSVSREKKESFPLTVTSAQKNPTAFYLCASRSGTGAYEQYFGPGTRLTVT.

This clone appeared a few times. V is TRBV10-3 and J is TRBJ1-1; the D gene is possibly TRBD1 (6 bases). V lost 4 bases and J lost 8, with 11 bases in between. The length of the CDR3 is 12 residues. Germline V gene sequence: CDR1 ENHRY, CDR2 SYGVKD. The CDR3 nucleotides read TGTGCCATCAGTGGGGGGGGGCAGGAAGCTTTCTTT. It is translated as CAISGGGQEAFF.

The chain recombines TRBV5-5 with TRBJ1-2, with D perhaps TRBD1 (6 bases). V lost 0 bases, J lost 4 bases, and 19 bases lay in between. Germline lookup yields CDR1 SGHKS and CDR2 YYEKEE (reference sequence). CDR3 length equals 17 residues. CDR3 region: CASSLEGDRTSLYGYTF. CDR3 nucleotides: TGTGCCAGCAGCTTGGAGGGTGACAGGACCAGCCTCTATGGCTACACCTTC.

The J gene is TRBJ1-1, the V gene TRBV25-1; 10 nucleotides agree with TRBD1. Germline assignment: CDR1 MGHDK and CDR2 SYGVNS. J was trimmed by 4 bases and V by 6 bases; bases with no gene match: 5. This CDR3 spans 14 amino acids. CDR3: CASSWGQGITEAFF. The CDR3 bases are TGTGCCAGCAGCTGGGGACAGGGGATCACTGAAGCTTTCTTT.

The chain is built from TRBV25-1 and TRBJ1-2; maybe TRBD1 (6 bases). Germline V gives CDR1 MGHDK, CDR2 SYGVNS. V lost 3 bases to trimming and J lost 0 bases, with 11 bases between them. The CDR3 is 15 amino acids. CDR3 sequence (DNA): TGTGCCAGCAGTGAGCCGGGACACGCTAACTATGGCTACACCTTC. Translating gives CASSEPGHANYGYTF.